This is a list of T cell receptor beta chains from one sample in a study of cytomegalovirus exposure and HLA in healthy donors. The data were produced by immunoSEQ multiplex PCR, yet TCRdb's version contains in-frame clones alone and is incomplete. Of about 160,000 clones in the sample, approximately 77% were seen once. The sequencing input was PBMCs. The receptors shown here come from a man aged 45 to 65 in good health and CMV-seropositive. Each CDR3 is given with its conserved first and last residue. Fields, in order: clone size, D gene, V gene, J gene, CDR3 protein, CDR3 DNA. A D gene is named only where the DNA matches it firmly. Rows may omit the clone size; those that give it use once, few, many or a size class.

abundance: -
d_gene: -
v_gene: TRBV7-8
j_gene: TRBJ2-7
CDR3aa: CASSLVRYGQYF
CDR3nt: TGTGCCAGCAGCTTAGTGCGGTATGGGCAGTACTTC

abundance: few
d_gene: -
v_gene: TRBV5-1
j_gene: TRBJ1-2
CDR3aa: CASSTERGALNYGYTF
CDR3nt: TGCGCCAGCAGCACCGAACGTGGGGCCCTTAACTATGGCTACACCTTC

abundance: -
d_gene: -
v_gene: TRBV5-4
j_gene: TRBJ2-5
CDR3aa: CASSRRHSWEAQYF
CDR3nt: TGTGCCAGCAGCCGCAGACACAGTTGGGAGGCCCAGTACTTC

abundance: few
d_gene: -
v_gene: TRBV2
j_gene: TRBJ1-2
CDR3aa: CASSPQGRGYGYTF
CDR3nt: TGTGCCAGCAGTCCACAGGGAAGGGGCTATGGCTACACCTTC

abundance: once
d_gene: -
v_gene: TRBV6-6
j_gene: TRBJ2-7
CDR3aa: CASSLLTVSYEQYF
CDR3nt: TGTGCCAGCAGTCTCCTGACAGTCTCCTACGAGCAGTACTTC

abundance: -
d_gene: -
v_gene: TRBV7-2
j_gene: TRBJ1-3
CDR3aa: CASSRGRIGSGNTIYF
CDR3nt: TGTGCCAGCAGCCGGGGGAGGATCGGATCTGGAAACACCATATATTTT

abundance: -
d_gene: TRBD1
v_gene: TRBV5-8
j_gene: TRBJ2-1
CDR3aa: CASSFWTGFATEQFF
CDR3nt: TGTGCCAGCAGCTTCTGGACAGGGTTCGCTACTGAGCAGTTCTTC

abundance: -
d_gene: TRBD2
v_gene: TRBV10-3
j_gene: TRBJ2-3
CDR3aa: CAATSGVSTDTQYF
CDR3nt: TGTGCCGCAACTAGCGGGGTAAGCACAGATACGCAGTATTTT

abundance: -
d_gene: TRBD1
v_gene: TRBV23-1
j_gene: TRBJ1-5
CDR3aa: CASRPTGDQPQHF
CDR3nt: TGCGCCAGCAGGCCGACAGGGGATCAGCCCCAGCATTTT

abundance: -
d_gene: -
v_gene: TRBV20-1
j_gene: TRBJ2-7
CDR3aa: CSARAGYEQYF
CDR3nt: TGCAGTGCTAGGGCAGGGTACGAGCAGTACTTC

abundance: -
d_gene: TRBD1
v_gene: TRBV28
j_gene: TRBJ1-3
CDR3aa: CASSRTGFSGNTIYF
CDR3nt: TGTGCCAGCAGTCGGACAGGTTTCTCTGGAAACACCATATATTTT

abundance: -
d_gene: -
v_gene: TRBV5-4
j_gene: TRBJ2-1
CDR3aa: CASSLSHGWTGEQFF
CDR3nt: TGTGCCAGCAGCTTGTCGCACGGCTGGACGGGGGAGCAGTTCTTC

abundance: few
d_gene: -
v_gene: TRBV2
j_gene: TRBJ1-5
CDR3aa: CASSVGRGGNQPQHF
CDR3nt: TGTGCCAGCAGTGTCGGCAGGGGTGGAAATCAGCCCCAGCATTTT

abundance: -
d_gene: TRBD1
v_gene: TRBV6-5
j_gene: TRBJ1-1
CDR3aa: CASSYRDRATEAFF
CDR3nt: TGTGCCAGCAGTTACAGGGACAGGGCCACTGAAGCTTTCTTT

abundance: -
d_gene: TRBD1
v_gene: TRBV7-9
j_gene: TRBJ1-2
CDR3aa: CASSSHSQGAYYGYTF
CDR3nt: TGTGCCAGCAGCTCCCACTCACAGGGGGCATACTATGGCTACACCTTC

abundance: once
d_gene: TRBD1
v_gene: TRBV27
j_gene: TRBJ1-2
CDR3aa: CASRGQGALFRSYGYTF
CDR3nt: TGTGCCAGCAGAGGACAGGGGGCCTTATTTCGGAGCTATGGCTACACCTTC

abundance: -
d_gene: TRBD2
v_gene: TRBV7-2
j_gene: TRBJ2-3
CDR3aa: CASSLNPGTSEDF
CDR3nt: TGTGCCAGCAGCTTAAATCCCGGGACTAGCGAAGATTTT

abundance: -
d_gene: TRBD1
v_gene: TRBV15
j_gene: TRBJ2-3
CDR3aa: CATSRDWTGRRTQYF
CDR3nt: TGTGCCACCAGCAGAGATTGGACAGGGAGGAGAACGCAGTATTTT

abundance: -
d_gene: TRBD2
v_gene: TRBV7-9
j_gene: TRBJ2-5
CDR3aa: CASGRLAGQETQYF
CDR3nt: TGTGCCAGCGGACGGCTAGCGGGGCAAGAGACCCAGTACTTC

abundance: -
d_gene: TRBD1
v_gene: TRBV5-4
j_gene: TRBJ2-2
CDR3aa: CASSRQTGTGGTGELFF
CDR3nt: TGTGCCAGCAGCCGACAAACCGGGACAGGGGGTACCGGGGAGCTGTTTTTT

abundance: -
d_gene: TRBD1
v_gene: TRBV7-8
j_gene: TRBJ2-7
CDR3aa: CASSDRGLSYEQYF
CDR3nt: TGTGCCAGCAGCGACAGGGGGCTATCCTACGAGCAGTACTTC

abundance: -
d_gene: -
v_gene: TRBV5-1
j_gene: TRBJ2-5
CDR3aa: CASSLGLQETQYF
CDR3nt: TGCGCCAGCAGCTTGGGGCTCCAAGAGACCCAGTACTTC

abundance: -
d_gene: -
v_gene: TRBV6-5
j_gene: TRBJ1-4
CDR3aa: CASSDPGGRNEKLFF
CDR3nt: TGTGCCAGCAGCGACCCCGGGGGGCGTAATGAAAAACTGTTTTTT

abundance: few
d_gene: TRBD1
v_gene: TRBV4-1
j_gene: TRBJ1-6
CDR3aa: CASSQAGQGARSPLHF
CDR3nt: TGCGCCAGCAGCCAAGCTGGCCAGGGGGCGAGGTCACCCCTCCACTTT

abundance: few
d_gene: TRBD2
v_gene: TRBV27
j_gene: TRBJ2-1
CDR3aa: CASRYSGGASNEQFF
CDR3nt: TGTGCCAGCAGATATAGCGGGGGGGCCTCCAATGAGCAGTTCTTC

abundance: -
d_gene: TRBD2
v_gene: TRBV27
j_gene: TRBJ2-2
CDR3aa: CASSKSGLAGTNTGELFF
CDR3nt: TGTGCCAGCAGTAAATCCGGACTAGCGGGCACAAACACCGGGGAGCTGTTTTTT

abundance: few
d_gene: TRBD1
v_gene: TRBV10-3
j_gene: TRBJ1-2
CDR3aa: CAISTGVLSHGYTF
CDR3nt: TGTGCCATCAGCACAGGGGTTCTCTCGCATGGCTACACCTTC

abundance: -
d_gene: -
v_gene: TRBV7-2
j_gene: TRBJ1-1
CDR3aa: CASSLVTVAEAFF
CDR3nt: TGTGCCAGCAGCTTAGTGACAGTTGCTGAAGCTTTCTTT

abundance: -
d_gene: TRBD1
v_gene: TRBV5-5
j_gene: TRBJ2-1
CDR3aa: CASSINRDRVNEQFF
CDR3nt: TGTGCCAGCAGCATCAACCGGGACAGAGTCAATGAGCAGTTCTTC

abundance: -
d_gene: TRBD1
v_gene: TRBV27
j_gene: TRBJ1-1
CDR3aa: CASSYLTDRVDTEAFF
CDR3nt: TGTGCCAGCAGTTACCTAACAGACAGGGTGGACACTGAAGCTTTCTTT

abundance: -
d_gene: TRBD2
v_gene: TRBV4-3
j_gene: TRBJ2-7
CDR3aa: CASSQALAGSYEQYF
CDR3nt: TGCGCCAGCAGCCAAGCACTAGCGGGGAGCTACGAGCAGTACTTC

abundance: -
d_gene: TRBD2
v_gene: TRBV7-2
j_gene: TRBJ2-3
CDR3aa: CASSPYRGGQADTQYF
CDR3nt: TGTGCCAGCAGCCCCTATCGGGGGGGGCAGGCAGATACGCAGTATTTT

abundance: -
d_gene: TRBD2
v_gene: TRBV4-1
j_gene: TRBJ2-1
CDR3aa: CASSQSLAGAYNEQFF
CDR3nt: TGCGCCAGCAGCCAGTCACTAGCGGGGGCGTACAATGAGCAGTTCTTC

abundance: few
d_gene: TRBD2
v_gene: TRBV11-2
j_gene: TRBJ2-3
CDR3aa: CASSLVGLAGYTDTQYF
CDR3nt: TGTGCCAGCAGCTTAGTTGGACTAGCGGGGTACACAGATACGCAGTATTTT

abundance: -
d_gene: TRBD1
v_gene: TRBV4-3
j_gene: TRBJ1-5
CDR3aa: CASSADRGYNQPQHF
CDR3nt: TGCGCCAGCAGCGCGGACAGGGGATATAACCAGCCCCAGCATTTT

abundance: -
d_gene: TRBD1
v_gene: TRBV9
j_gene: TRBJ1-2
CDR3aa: CASSPQLPGQGFYGYTF
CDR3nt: TGTGCCAGCAGCCCCCAACTCCCGGGACAGGGTTTTTATGGCTACACCTTC

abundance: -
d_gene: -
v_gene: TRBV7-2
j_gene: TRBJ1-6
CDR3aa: CASSLDRFNSPLHF
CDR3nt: TGTGCCAGCAGCTTAGACAGATTTAATTCACCCCTCCACTTT

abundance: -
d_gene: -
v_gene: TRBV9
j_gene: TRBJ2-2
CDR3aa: CASSARGELFF
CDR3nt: TGTGCCAGCAGCGCGCGGGGGGAGCTGTTTTTT

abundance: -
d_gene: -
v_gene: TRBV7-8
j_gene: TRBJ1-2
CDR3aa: CASSPRWQGTNYGYTF
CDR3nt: TGTGCCAGCAGCCCCCGGTGGCAGGGGACCAACTATGGCTACACCTTC

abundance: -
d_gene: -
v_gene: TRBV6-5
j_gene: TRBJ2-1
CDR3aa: CASSYSSGGGWFF
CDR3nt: TGTGCCAGCAGTTACTCATCTGGGGGCGGGTGGTTCTTC

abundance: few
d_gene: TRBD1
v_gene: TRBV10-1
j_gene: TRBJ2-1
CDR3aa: CASSTGQDYNEQFF
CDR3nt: TGCGCCAGCAGCACGGGACAGGACTACAATGAGCAGTTCTTC

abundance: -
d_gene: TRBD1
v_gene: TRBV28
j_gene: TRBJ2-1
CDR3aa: CASSLDRASYNEQFF
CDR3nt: TGTGCCAGCAGTTTGGACAGGGCCTCCTACAATGAGCAGTTCTTC